This entry lists 30 T cell receptor beta chains sequenced from one sample in a study of spatial heterogeneity in lung cancer. TCRdb ran MiXCR on the 5' RACE reads and lists one entry per CDR3 protein. The data hold 10,000 to 15,000 distinct CDR3 sequences, with approximately 3.5% observed a single time. Indicated time point: sample taken at primary tumor resection. Sample: PBMCs, taken at surgery. These receptors were collected from a male donor with early-stage non-small cell lung cancer.

This clonotype was seen many times. This chain uses TRBV28 with TRBJ2-3; D not resolved. CDR3 length: 13 residues. Germline V gene lookup returns CDR1 MDHEN and CDR2 SYDVKM. The V end was cut by 5 bases, the J end by 1 base, with 7 bases between. This chain's CDR3 is CASSRPGTDTQYF. Here the CDR3 DNA reads TGTGCCAGCAGTCGTCCAGGCACAGATACGCAGTATTTT.

V is TRBV4-2 and J is TRBJ2-1, with D maybe TRBD2 (5 bases). The CDR3 runs to 15 residues. Germline V gene sequence: CDR1 LGHNA, CDR2 YNFKEQ. Deletions cut 5 bases from V and 4 bases from J, with 15 bases between. CDR3 sequence (DNA): TGTGCCAGCAGCGAAGGGCGACTACTATACAATGAGCAGTTCTTC. Translated: CASSEGRLLYNEQFF.

The chain links TRBV7-9 to TRBJ2-2, with 11 bases fitting TRBD2. The length of the CDR3 is 18 residues. Germline V lookup: CDR1 SEHNR, CDR2 FQNEAQ (reference sequence). V was pared by 1 base and J by 5 bases, with 9 bases of the junction left unmatched. The CDR3 sequence is CASSLVRPASGRTGELFF. CDR3 sequence (DNA): TGTGCCAGCAGCTTAGTAAGGCCGGCTAGCGGGAGGACCGGGGAGCTGTTTTTT. The complete variable domain, with remaining parts taken from reference TRBV7-9 and TRBJ2-2, reads DTGVSQNPRHKITKRGQNVTFRCDPISEHNRLYWYRQTLGQGPEFLTYFQNEAQLEKSRLLSDRFSAERPKGSFSTLEIQRTEQGDSAMYLCASSLVRPASGRTGELFFGEGSRLTVL.

This CDR3 reads CASSKLSRSGSRGTYEQYF. The CDR3 DNA reads TGTGCCAGCAGTAAGCTATCTCGGAGCGGGAGTCGGGGAACCTACGAGCAGTACTTC. The chain is built from TRBV6-2 or TRBV6-3 and TRBJ2-7; 8 bases are shared with TRBD2. The length of the CDR3 is 19 residues. V lost 5 bases, J lost 2 bases, and 20 bases stayed unmatched. Per germline, CDR1 MNHEY and CDR2 SVGEGT.

The chain has TRBV12-3 or TRBV12-4 and TRBJ2-7; tentatively, D is TRBD2 (6 bases). The CDR3 has 13 residues. Trimming shortened V by 5 bases and J by 5 bases, and 13 bases separated the two germline ends. The CDR3 nucleotides read TGTGCCAGCAGTAGCCGGGGGTTGGACGAGCAGTACTTC. Translated: CASSSRGLDEQYF.

Ten or more counts support this clonotype. The chain is built from TRBV4-1 and TRBJ2-5, with D hard to call. Germline CDR1 reads MGHRA; CDR2 reads YSYEKL. Trimming shortened V by 0 bases and J by 3 bases, and 8 bases separated the two germline ends. The CDR3 length is 14 residues. CDR3 residues: CASSQDLAEETQYF. The DNA of the CDR3 is TGCGCCAGCAGCCAAGATCTTGCCGAAGAGACCCAGTACTTC.

This clonotype was observed many times. The CDR3 nucleotides are TGTGCCAGCAGCGACCCCCCGGGACCGCGAGCCGGGGAGCTGTTTTTT. It translates to CASSDPPGPRAGELFF. This sequence joins TRBV7-9 and TRBJ2-2, with D possibly called TRBD1 or TRBD2 (5 bases each). Germline CDR1 SEHNR, CDR2 FQNEAQ (reference sequence). The CDR3 consists of 16 residues. Trimming took off 5 bases at V and 6 bases at J, with 19 bases between the two ends.

This clonotype was recorded many times. V usage is TRBV10-2 and J usage is TRBJ2-7; unclear D gene. This CDR3 spans 12 amino acids. Germline values: CDR1 WSHSY, CDR2 SAAADI. Trimming pared 0 bases from V and 6 bases from J, leaving 6 bases between. The CDR3 loop reads CASSESASEQYF. The CDR3 DNA follows: TGCGCCAGCAGTGAGTCGGCCTCCGAGCAGTACTTC.

This clonotype was observed at least ten times. The chain is built from TRBV6-1 and TRBJ1-1; D remains unclear. V was cut by 2 bases and J by 6 bases, with 7 bases left in between. The CDR3 has 12 residues. Germline CDR1 MNHNS, CDR2 SASEGT. The CDR3 DNA sequence: TGTGCCAGCAGTGAACGGGTATCTGAAGCTTTCTTT. Protein sequence: CASSERVSEAFF.

The chain carries TRBV5-1 and TRBJ2-1, with D hard to call. CDR3 length: 11 residues. Per the germline V gene, CDR1 is SGHRS and CDR2 is YFSETQ. V was clipped by 2 bases and J by 15 bases, with 12 bases between them. CDR3 sequence: CASSLRRSWFF. DNA of the CDR3: TGCGCCAGCAGCTTACGTAGATCGTGGTTCTTC.

This clonotype was observed at least ten times. The rearrangement links TRBV12-3 or TRBV12-4 to TRBJ2-3; possibly TRBD2 for D (5 bases). Trimming removed 3 bases from V and 5 bases from J, with 9 bases in between. The CDR3 loop spans 13 amino acids. In nucleotides, the CDR3 is TGTGCCAGCAGTTTCCTAGCAGGAGATACGCAGTATTTT. Its protein product is CASSFLAGDTQYF.

This clonotype was seen repeatedly, ten times or more. V and J are TRBV5-1 and TRBJ2-1; 7 bases line up with TRBD2. Germline V lookup: CDR1 SGHRS, CDR2 YFSETQ. Unmatched junction bases numbered 12, after V lost 4 bases and J lost 8 bases. This CDR3 comprises 15 residues. The CDR3 region has the DNA TGCGCCAGCAGCCGGAGGCTAGCGGCCTTGGATGAGCAGTTCTTC. Protein product: CASSRRLAALDEQFF.

This clonotype appeared many times. The chain carries TRBV19 and TRBJ2-1, with TRBD2 identical over 14 bases. CDR3 length: 17 residues. V shed 3 bases and J 3 bases; nucleotides not matched to a gene: 4. In germline, CDR1 is LNHDA, CDR2 SQIVND (reference sequence). DNA for the CDR3: TGTGCCAGTAGTATTGGGACTAGCGGGAGCTTCTACAATGAGCAGTTCTTC. This gives the protein CASSIGTSGSFYNEQFF.

In this sample, this clonotype turned up many times. The chain couples TRBV6-5 to TRBJ2-7; 9 bases map to TRBD2. The V and J ends lost 3 bases and 2 bases, in that order; junction bases with no gene match: 2. From germline, CDR1 is MNHEY and CDR2 SVGAGI. This CDR3 region has 14 residues. The CDR3 reads CASSYSGSPYEQYF. The CDR3 nucleotides read TGTGCCAGCAGTTATAGCGGGAGTCCCTACGAGCAGTACTTC.

The chain combines TRBV6-1 with TRBJ2-3; D gene unclear. Germline V gene sequence: CDR1 MNHNS, CDR2 SASEGT. Trimming took off 4 bases at V and 0 bases at J, with 11 bases between the two ends. The length of the CDR3 is 15 residues. CDR3 sequence reads: CASSVTIYSTDTQYF. CDR3 nucleotide sequence: TGTGCCAGCAGTGTAACAATCTATAGCACAGATACGCAGTATTTT.

In its sample, this clonotype was seen many times. The chain employs TRBV28 and TRBJ2-2, with D possibly being TRBD1 (6 bases). Germline lookup yields CDR1 MDHEN and CDR2 SYDVKM. The V end lost 6 bases, the J end lost 4 bases, and 15 bases lay between the germline ends. The CDR3 runs 15 residues. In DNA form, the CDR3 reads TGTGCCAGCAGGTCCTCAGGGGAACCCACCGGGGAGCTGTTTTTT. Amino acids: CASRSSGEPTGELFF.

The chain carries TRBV12-3 or TRBV12-4 and TRBJ2-5; no reliable D call. The CDR3 sequence is 13 residues long. V was cut by 4 bases and J by 3 bases, with 9 bases left in between. The CDR3 loop is CASSSLEKETQYF. The DNA for the CDR3 is TGTGCCAGCAGTTCCTTAGAAAAAGAGACCCAGTACTTC.

This clonotype was found many times. The rearrangement uses TRBV12-3 or TRBV12-4 and TRBJ1-2; D not certain. The CDR3 runs 12 residues. V lost 2 bases to trimming and J lost 4 bases, with 5 bases between them. CDR3 sequence: CASSLQSYGYTF. For the CDR3, the DNA is TGTGCCAGCAGTTTACAGAGCTATGGCTACACCTTC.

This clonotype showed up many times. The gene calls are TRBV5-1 and TRBJ2-3, with D tentatively TRBD1 (5 bases). The V and J ends lost 3 bases and 2 bases respectively, with 10 bases between them. The CDR3 has 14 residues. Germline loops: CDR1 SGHRS, CDR2 YFSETQ. CDR3: CASSSTGATDTQYF. CDR3 DNA: TGCGCCAGCAGCTCCACAGGAGCCACAGATACGCAGTATTTT.

This clonotype is large by share. The junction and the germline gene differ at one end; a read error may be behind it. V gene TRBV7-7 combines with J gene TRBJ2-2; D tentatively fits TRBD1 or TRBD2 (5 bases each). CDR3 length: 14 residues. CDR1 SSHAT and CDR2 FNYEAQ come from the germline V gene (reference sequence). The CDR3 DNA reads as TGTGCTAGCAGAAGGGACGACCTACCCGGGGAGCTGTTTTTT. This encodes CASRRDDLPGELFF.

This clonotype was observed many times. The chain links TRBV24-1 to TRBJ2-5; perhaps TRBD1 as D (7 bases). V gave up 1 base and J gave up 1 base, with 12 bases separating them. Germline lookup yields CDR1 KGHDR and CDR2 SFDVKD. The CDR3 loop spans 16 amino acids. DNA of the CDR3: TGTGCCACCAGTGATTTTAGGAGGGACAGCCAAGAGACCCAGTACTTC. It codes for CATSDFRRDSQETQYF.

This clonotype was picked up many times. This sequence joins TRBV7-2 and TRBJ2-7; D perhaps matches TRBD1 (5 bases). Germline values: CDR1 SGHTA, CDR2 FQGNSA. The CDR3 is made up of 14 amino acids. V lost 5 bases and J 3 bases, leaving 14 bases between the germline ends. The CDR3 region is CASSDTGRSYEQYF. The CDR3 DNA follows: TGTGCCAGCAGCGACACAGGCCGGAGCTACGAGCAGTACTTC.

The table lists this clonotype with many counts. The chain joins TRBV4-3 to TRBJ1-4; 7 bases align to TRBD1. The trim removed 0 bases at V and 14 bases at J, leaving 9 bases unmatched. CDR3 length equals 14 residues. CDR1 and CDR2 (germline): LGHNA, YSLEER. CDR3 residues: CASSQDFTNRGLFF. CDR3 nucleotides: TGCGCCAGCAGCCAAGATTTCACAAACAGGGGCCTGTTTTTT.

With regard to this clonotype: Compared with germline, one end of the junction differs, possibly owing to a read error. The gene calls are TRBV20-1 and TRBJ2-7; 13 positions match TRBD2. Germline CDR1 and CDR2: DFQATT and SNEGSKA (reference sequence). The length of the CDR3 is 16 residues. CDR3 DNA sequence: TGCAGTGTTAGAACTAGCGGGAGGGCCAGAGTCTACGAGCAGTACTTC. Protein: CSVRTSGRARVYEQYF.

The genes are TRBV11-2 and TRBJ2-4; possible D gene TRBD1, 6 bases. V shed 1 base and J shed 1 base, with 14 bases lying between them. CDR1 is SGHAT and CDR2 is FQNNGV in the germline V gene. The length of the CDR3 is 17 residues. The CDR3 here is CASSLALTGEAKNIQYF. DNA for the CDR3: TGTGCCAGCAGCTTAGCCCTGACAGGAGAGGCCAAAAACATTCAGTACTTC.

This clonotype was seen repeatedly, ten times or more. V is TRBV20-1 and J is TRBJ2-1; tentatively, D is TRBD2 (5 bases). V lost 4 bases to trimming and J lost 0 bases, with 19 bases between them. CDR1 and CDR2 from the germline V gene are DFQATT and SNEGSKA (reference sequence). The CDR3 has 17 amino acids. CDR3 sequence: CSATPPGGPSSYNEQFF. DNA for the CDR3: TGCAGTGCTACACCGCCGGGCGGGCCGAGCTCCTACAATGAGCAGTTCTTC.

This clonotype showed up many times. This rearrangement joins TRBV12-3 or TRBV12-4 to TRBJ2-3; possibly TRBD2 for D (6 bases). The V end lost 1 base, the J end lost 5 bases, and 13 bases lay between the germline ends. This CDR3 contains 15 residues. The CDR3 sequence is CASSLVGGALDTQYF. The DNA for the CDR3 is TGTGCCAGCAGTTTAGTCGGGGGAGCTCTAGATACGCAGTATTTT.

This clonotype was counted at least ten times. The chain links TRBV5-1 to TRBJ2-1, with D possibly matching TRBD2 (6 bases). The germline V gene has CDR1 SGHRS and CDR2 YFSETQ. Trimming pared 4 bases from V and 2 bases from J, leaving 13 bases between. There are 15 residues in the CDR3. The CDR3 DNA reads as TGCGCCAGCAGCACTGCTGCGGGACCCTACAATGAGCAGTTCTTC. It encodes CASSTAAGPYNEQFF.

Ten or more counts support this clonotype. The J gene is TRBJ2-7, the V gene TRBV6-1; D might be TRBD1 or TRBD2, each matching 5 bases. V gave up 7 bases and J gave up 2 bases, with 18 bases separating them. Germline lookup yields CDR1 MNHNS and CDR2 SASEGT. The CDR3 runs to 15 residues. CDR3 bases: TGTGCCAGCACCGAAGGACCCGGGGACGCCTACGAGCAGTACTTC. Translating it yields CASTEGPGDAYEQYF.

This clonotype occurred many times. Here the CDR3 reads CASSLFRAPLHF. CDR3 sequence (DNA): TGTGCCAGCAGTTTATTTCGGGCACCCCTCCACTTT. V usage is TRBV28 and J usage is TRBJ1-6, with D uncertain. The CDR3 sequence is 12 residues long. With 1 base removed from V and 11 bases from J, the gap between germline ends came to 6 bases. In germline, CDR1 is MDHEN, CDR2 SYDVKM.